The 15 T cell receptor beta chains presented below share a single source sample, sequenced in a study of blood T cell repertoires in COVID-19. Some clones are missing from TCRdb's copy, which holds only in-frame ones; the method was immunoSEQ multiplex PCR. The sample shows around 250,000 clones, 70% to 85% of them seen only once. The sample taken for sequencing was peripheral blood. The receptor source for this set is a woman older than 75 with acute or convalescent COVID-19.

In its sample, this clone was seen a few times. Additional DNA sequences in this sample encode the identical CDR3. The chain combines TRBV9 with TRBJ1-5, with D perhaps TRBD1 (5 bases). Germline V gene lookup returns CDR1 SGDLS and CDR2 YYNGEE. This CDR3 spans 14 amino acids. Trimming cost V 0 bases and J 3 bases, with 7 bases left between them. CDR3 sequence: CASSVAGYNQPQHF. Written as DNA, the CDR3 is TGTGCCAGCAGCGTAGCAGGGTACAATCAGCCCCAGCATTTT.

This chain connects TRBV28 to TRBJ2-7; no clear D gene. The germline V and J ends were trimmed by 3 bases and 6 bases, with 9 bases remaining between them. CDR3 size: 12 residues. The germline CDR1 and CDR2 sequences are MDHEN and SYDVKM. CDR3 region: CASSFSYSEQYF. The CDR3 nucleotides are TGTGCCAGCAGTTTCTCCTACTCCGAGCAGTACTTC.

The chain is built from TRBV9 and TRBJ2-3; 14 bases are a match to TRBD2. The CDR3 has 19 residues. J lost 1 base, V lost 0 bases, and 7 bases had no gene match. CDR1 and CDR2 from the germline V gene are SGDLS and YYNGEE. The CDR3 protein is CASSVAAGLAGAGTDTQYF. The CDR3 DNA reads TGTGCCAGCAGCGTAGCTGCGGGACTAGCGGGAGCCGGCACAGATACGCAGTATTTT.

The V and J genes are TRBV18 and TRBJ2-1; 9 positions match TRBD2. From germline, CDR1 is KGHSH and CDR2 LQKENI. J gave up 8 bases and V 4 bases, and 9 bases lay outside the gene matches. This CDR3 region has 15 residues. CDR3 region: CASSRLAEAGHEQFF. Written as DNA, the CDR3 is TGTGCCAGCTCACGACTAGCGGAGGCGGGCCATGAGCAGTTCTTC.

The chain links TRBV5-1 to TRBJ2-1; tentatively, D is TRBD1 (5 bases). Trimming took off 0 bases at V and 10 bases at J, with 14 bases between the two ends. There are 14 residues in the CDR3. From germline, CDR1 is SGHRS and CDR2 YFSETQ. The CDR3 sequence is CASSLDPGSGEQFF. The CDR3 DNA is TGCGCCAGCAGCTTGGACCCAGGGTCCGGGGAGCAGTTCTTC.

The genes are TRBV5-8 and TRBJ2-1; D may be TRBD1 (5 bases). Germline-derived CDR1 and CDR2 are SGHTS and YDEGEE. CDR3 length: 14 amino acids. The V and J ends lost 0 bases and 10 bases respectively, with 14 bases between them. The CDR3 here is CASSLETRVSEQFF. CDR3 coding DNA: TGTGCCAGCAGCTTGGAAACCAGGGTTAGCGAGCAGTTCTTC. Full variable domain (rest looked up from reference TRBV5-8 and TRBJ2-1): EAGVTQSPTHLIKTRGQQATLRCSPISGHTSVYWYQQALGLGLQFLLWYDEGEERNRGNFPPRFSGRQFPNYSSELNVNALELEDSALYLCASSLETRVSEQFFGPGTRLTVL.

The rearrangement joins TRBV28 to TRBJ1-2; 8 bases are a match to TRBD1. CDR3 length: 13 amino acids. Germline V gene data show CDR1 as MDHEN and CDR2 as SYDVKM. V lost 5 bases to trimming and J lost 4 bases; unmatched junction nucleotides: 3. The CDR3 here is CASSPGQVYGYTF. CDR3 bases: TGTGCCAGCAGTCCGGGACAGGTCTATGGCTACACCTTC.

The rearrangement joins TRBV6-5 to TRBJ2-3; 7 bases are a match to TRBD1. The junction had 3 bases not matched to a gene; V was cut back by 0 bases and J by 6 bases. CDR1 and CDR2 (germline): MNHEY, SVGAGI. CDR3 length: 14 amino acids. The chain's CDR3 is CASSYSEGADTQYF. Here the CDR3 DNA reads TGTGCCAGCAGTTACTCCGAGGGGGCGGATACGCAGTATTTT.

This clone occurred once. The chain couples TRBV5-4 to TRBJ1-1; 7 nucleotides line up with TRBD1. Germline CDR1 and CDR2: SGHNT and YYREEE (reference sequence). The CDR3 covers 15 residues. Germline trimming cut 4 bases from V and 4 bases from J; bases unmatched to any gene: 10. CDR3 nucleotides: TGTGCCAGCAGCGTTGACAGGGCCCACTCCACTGAAGCTTTCTTT. Its translation is CASSVDRAHSTEAFF.

This chain joins TRBV6-2 or TRBV6-3 and TRBJ1-6; D ambiguous. The CDR3 is made up of 13 amino acids. Trimming shortened V by 4 bases and J by 5 bases, and 6 bases separated the two germline ends. Germline V gene lookup returns CDR1 MNHEY and CDR2 SVGEGT. The CDR3 spells CASSWRHNSPLHF. The CDR3 bases are TGTGCCAGCAGTTGGAGGCATAATTCACCCCTCCACTTT.

The V and J genes are TRBV28 and TRBJ2-7; 10 nucleotides match TRBD2. CDR3 length: 20 residues. Germline CDR1 MDHEN, CDR2 SYDVKM. The V and J ends lost 3 bases and 5 bases, in that order; junction bases with no gene match: 22. CDR3 sequence (DNA): TGTGCCAGCAGTTTCTCGTCTAATCTAGCGGGAGCAGGTCTTTTCGACGAGCAGTACTTC. Residues: CASSFSSNLAGAGLFDEQYF.

In DNA form, the CDR3 reads TGTGCCAGCAGTTTACCTACTAGCACGGTGGAGACCCAGTACTTC. Translating gives CASSLPTSTVETQYF. The chain combines TRBV28 with TRBJ2-5; perhaps TRBD2 as D (6 bases). V was trimmed by 2 bases and J by 5 bases, leaving 15 bases between them. Germline V gene lookup returns CDR1 MDHEN and CDR2 SYDVKM. This CDR3 has 15 amino acids.

The J gene is TRBJ2-7, the V gene TRBV7-6; D ambiguous. The length of the CDR3 is 17 residues. Trimming cost V 5 bases and J 2 bases, with 22 bases left between them. The germline V gene has CDR1 SGHVS and CDR2 FNYEAQ. The CDR3 sequence is CASSLGTMGSRAYEQYF. The CDR3 DNA is TGTGCCAGCAGCCTAGGCACTATGGGTTCCAGAGCCTACGAGCAGTACTTC.

The genes are TRBV7-2 and TRBJ2-3; possible D gene TRBD1, 6 bases. The CDR3 has 16 amino acids. Germline CDR1 reads SGHTA; CDR2 reads FQGNSA. Trimming shortened V by 0 bases and J by 4 bases, and 14 bases separated the two germline ends. The CDR3 coding sequence is TGTGCCAGCAGCTTAGCAAGCTCCCCAGGGGCAGATACGCAGTATTTT. Translated: CASSLASSPGADTQYF.

This clone was detected only a few times. The chain has TRBV30 and TRBJ2-7, with D unclear. Trimming stripped 0 bases from V and 0 bases from J, with 12 bases between. The CDR3 has 15 amino acids. CDR1 and CDR2 from the germline V gene are GTSNPN and SVGIG (reference sequence). This CDR3 reads CAWSVPVAASYEQYF. In DNA form, the CDR3 reads TGTGCCTGGAGTGTACCTGTGGCGGCCTCCTACGAGCAGTACTTC.